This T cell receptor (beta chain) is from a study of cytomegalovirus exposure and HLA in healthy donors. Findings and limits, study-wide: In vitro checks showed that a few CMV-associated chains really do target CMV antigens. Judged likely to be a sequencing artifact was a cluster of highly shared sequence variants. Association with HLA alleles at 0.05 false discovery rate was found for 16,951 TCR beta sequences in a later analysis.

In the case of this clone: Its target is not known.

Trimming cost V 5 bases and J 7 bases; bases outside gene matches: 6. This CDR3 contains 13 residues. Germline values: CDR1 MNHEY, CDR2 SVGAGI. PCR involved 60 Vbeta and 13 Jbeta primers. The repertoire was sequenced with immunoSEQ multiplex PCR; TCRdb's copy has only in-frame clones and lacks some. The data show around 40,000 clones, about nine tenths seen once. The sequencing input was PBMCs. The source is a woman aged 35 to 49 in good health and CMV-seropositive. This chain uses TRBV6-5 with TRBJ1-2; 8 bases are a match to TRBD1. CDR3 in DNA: TGTGCCAGCAGTGTGGACAGGGAGGTTGGCTACACCTTC. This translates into CASSVDREVGYTF.